The 16 T cell receptor beta chains below were found in one sample sequenced in a study of human T cells and chemical hapten exposure. MiXCR, run by TCRdb on the RACE reads, gives a single entry per CDR3 protein. The sample has about 49,000 distinct CDR3 sequences; less than 9.5% are singletons. Time point noted: patch test 1, 2 weeks after DPC sensitization. Treatment reported: therapeutic diphenylcyclopropenone sensitization with weekly scalp DPC. The sample here was whole blood, taken in connection with sensitization to the hapten diphenylcyclopropenone (DPC). These TCRs come from a woman aged 50 to 60 with alopecia areata. Some clones in this sample may be carry-over from other donors' samples.

As to this clonotype: A much larger clone lies a single base off, so this may be a read error. The gene calls are TRBV19 and TRBJ2-2; D is possibly TRBD1 or TRBD2 (5 bases each). This CDR3 comprises 14 residues. Germline V gene lookup returns CDR1 LNHDA and CDR2 SQIVND (reference sequence). V lost 8 bases and J 4 bases, leaving 14 bases between the germline ends. The CDR3 DNA is TGTGCCAGTCGGGACGGATCGAGCACCGGGGAGCTGTTTTTT. Amino acids: CASRDGSSTGELFF.

The chain couples TRBV19 to TRBJ2-7, with a tentative D call TRBD2 (5 bases). The CDR3 consists of 15 residues. V lost 6 bases and J 2 bases, leaving 17 bases between the germline ends. Germline V gene sequence: CDR1 LNHDA, CDR2 SQIVND (reference sequence). The CDR3 coding sequence is TGTGCCAGTAGACCTGGAGCAGGAGGCACCTACGAGCAGTACTTC. This encodes CASRPGAGGTYEQYF.

This clonotype was seen ten or more times. The chain recombines TRBV6-2 or TRBV6-3 with TRBJ2-7, with D hard to call. Germline V gene lookup returns CDR1 MNHEY and CDR2 SVGEGT. The CDR3 has 15 residues. V shed 6 bases and J shed 6 bases, with 21 bases lying between them. Written as DNA, the CDR3 is TGTGCCAGCAGAACTCGGACGACCCCGGTCTCCGAGCAGTACTTC. Translated, it gives CASRTRTTPVSEQYF.

The CDR3 nucleotides read TGTGCCAGCAGACGCGGGGCGGGAGGACACAATGAGCAGTTCTTC. Translating gives CASRRGAGGHNEQFF. The rearrangement joins TRBV9 to TRBJ2-1, with 8 bases aligning to TRBD2. J lost 5 bases, V lost 5 bases, and 9 bases had no gene match. The CDR3 covers 15 residues. Germline V gene sequence: CDR1 SGDLS, CDR2 YYNGEE.

At least ten counts were recorded for this clonotype. This sequence joins TRBV27 and TRBJ1-2, with D maybe TRBD1 (6 bases). CDR3 length equals 13 residues. V lost 6 bases to trimming and J lost 4 bases, with 12 bases between them. Germline lookup yields CDR1 MNHEY and CDR2 SMNVEV (reference sequence). The CDR3 sequence: CASRRTQGYGYTF. The CDR3, as DNA: TGTGCCAGCAGACGGACACAGGGCTATGGCTACACCTTC.

This sequence joins TRBV20-1 and TRBJ1-2, with D tentatively TRBD1 (6 bases). Per germline, CDR1 DFQATT and CDR2 SNEGSKA (reference sequence). This CDR3 has 11 amino acids. In nucleotides, the CDR3 is TGCGGGTGGACAGTTAACTATGGCTACACCTTC. Translated: CGWTVNYGYTF.

Remarks on this clonotype: This could be a read error, since a much larger clone is one nucleotide away. The chain has TRBV2 and TRBJ1-5; D gene unclear. This CDR3 is built from 13 residues. Germline V lookup: CDR1 SNHLY, CDR2 FYNNEI. CDR3 in DNA: TGTGCCAGCAGCGGAGGCGGCAGGCAGCCCCGGCATTTT. Translating it yields CASSGGGRQPRHF.

In its sample, this clonotype was seen many times. The chain employs TRBV4-3 and TRBJ2-3, with D perhaps matching TRBD1 or TRBD2 (5 bases each). From germline, CDR1 is LGHNA and CDR2 YSLEER. The length of the CDR3 is 18 residues. V was shortened by 0 bases and J by 2 bases, with 18 bases between the two germline ends. Here the CDR3 reads CASSQDQGGSLHTDTQYF. Written as DNA, the CDR3 is TGCGCCAGCAGCCAAGATCAGGGCGGGTCCCTTCACACAGATACGCAGTATTTT.

The sample holds many counts of this clonotype. The chain couples TRBV7-2 to TRBJ2-7, with unresolved D. Germline-derived CDR1 and CDR2 are SGHTA and FQGNSA. This CDR3 is 13 amino acids long. Trimming took 2 bases from V and 3 from J, leaving 8 bases between them. DNA of the CDR3: TGTGCCAGCAGCTTACCGCAGAACTACGAGCAGTACTTC. Translation: CASSLPQNYEQYF.

This clonotype was observed many times. The chain has TRBV20-1 and TRBJ2-6, with TRBD2 matching over 8 bases. CDR1 is DFQATT and CDR2 is SNEGSKA in the germline V gene (reference sequence). V trimming: 1 base; J trimming: 0 bases; junction bases outside the gene matches: 5. The CDR3 length is 17 residues. Here the CDR3 reads CSARGVAGSSGANVLTF. The CDR3 DNA reads TGCAGTGCTAGAGGGGTAGCGGGAAGCTCTGGGGCCAACGTCCTGACTTTC.

The chain is built from TRBV2 and TRBJ2-2, with TRBD2 identical over 12 bases. This CDR3 is built from 15 residues. CDR1 SNHLY and CDR2 FYNNEI come from the germline V gene. Germline trimming cut 8 bases from V and 4 bases from J; bases unmatched to any gene: 5. The CDR3 DNA is TGTGCCAGCGCAAGACTAGCGGGAGCCACCGGGGAGCTGTTTTTT. This codes for CASARLAGATGELFF.

This clonotype was detected many times. The J gene is TRBJ1-2, the V gene TRBV5-1, with 8 bases matching TRBD1. Germline trimming cut 4 bases from V and 7 bases from J; bases unmatched to any gene: 9. CDR1 and CDR2 from the germline V gene are SGHRS and YFSETQ. CDR3 length: 14 residues. CDR3 in DNA: TGCGCCAGCAGCCCGGCCTTTGACAGGGGTGGCTACACCTTC. As protein: CASSPAFDRGGYTF.

The chain recombines TRBV3-1 with TRBJ1-1; no clear D. Germline CDR1 is LGHDT and CDR2 is YNNKEL (reference sequence). CDR3 length: 14 amino acids. The germline V and J ends were trimmed by 8 bases and 1 base, with 14 bases remaining between them. CDR3 coding DNA: TGTGCCAGCGCGAAATCGGATGCGAACACTGAAGCTTTCTTT. Translation gives CASAKSDANTEAFF.

This clonotype was observed many times. This chain links TRBV12-3 or TRBV12-4 with TRBJ1-5; D is possibly TRBD1 (6 bases). V gave up 4 bases and J gave up 7 bases, with 11 bases separating them. The CDR3 is 13 residues long. The CDR3 loop reads CASSSQGGQPQHF. The CDR3, as DNA: TGTGCCAGCAGTTCACAGGGAGGACAGCCCCAGCATTTT.

This clonotype was counted ten times or more. The chain links TRBV6-6 to TRBJ1-1; TRBD1 is a possible D gene (5 bases). The CDR3 contains 18 residues. From germline, CDR1 is MNHNY and CDR2 SVGAGI (reference sequence). The V end lost 2 bases, the J end lost 4 bases, and 23 bases lay between the germline ends. This chain's CDR3 is CASSYPQGTAGLGTEAFF. The CDR3 DNA is TGTGCCAGCAGTTACCCCCAAGGGACTGCCGGCTTGGGCACTGAAGCTTTCTTT.

This clonotype was counted between two and nine times. The chain employs TRBV2 and TRBJ2-1; D might be TRBD2 (5 bases). Trimming took off 4 bases at V and 13 bases at J, with 17 bases between the two ends. The CDR3 is 13 amino acids. The V gene's germline CDR1 is SNHLY and CDR2 FYNNEI. This chain's CDR3 is CASSVLTTGIQFF. The DNA of the CDR3 is TGTGCCAGCAGTGTGCTAACGACGGGAATCCAGTTCTTC.